This T cell receptor (beta chain) was found in a study of T-cell reconstitution after alpha-beta-depleted transplantation in children. The library targeted TCRbeta and was prepared with unique molecular identifiers. One entry per CDR3 protein, called by TCRdb with MiXCR from the PCR reads. The sample carries 500,000 to 750,000 distinct CDR3 sequences, around 27% recorded once. After removal of 2 bases from V and 3 bases from J, the junction contained 8 bases not matched to a gene. The CDR3 is made up of 18 amino acids. The germline V gene has CDR1 WSHSY and CDR2 SAAADI. The rearrangement joins TRBV10-2 to TRBJ2-6; 9 nucleotides line up with TRBD2. This receptor was obtained from a boy in the first two years of life with Wiskott-Aldrich syndrome, due to receive a stem cell transplant. Sample: PBMCs, taken before TCRalphabeta/CD19-depleted stem cell transplant. The CDR3 DNA reads TGCGCCAGCAGTGAGGGGGCGGGAGGGCCGTTTGGGGCCAACGTCCTGACTTTC. Translating it yields CASSEGAGGPFGANVLTF.